This T cell receptor beta chain was found in a study of T-cell reconstitution after alpha-beta-depleted transplantation in children. Study-level findings and limits: By one year post-transplant, T-cell counts and diversity largely arose from T cells that were newly produced.

The CDR3 contains 13 residues. To note about this clonotype: Antigen specificity is unknown.

Molecular barcoding with unique molecular identifiers was used for the TCRbeta library. MiXCR, applied by TCRdb to the PCR reads, yields one record per CDR3 protein. Altogether fewer than 550,000 distinct CDR3 sequences are present, 9.5% to 12% being singletons, with the ten largest covering about 15%. The receptor comes from a female patient between 2 and 15 years old who had a stem cell transplant for aplastic anemia, so the T cells may come from the graft donor. This chain uses TRBV21-1 with TRBJ2-7. TRBV21-1 has pseudogene status. Here the sequenced sample was PBMCs, mostly from graft donor cells, taken 180 days after TCRalphabeta/CD19-depleted stem cell transplant. The DNA for the CDR3 is TGTGCCAGCAGCAAAGTATGGAGACGCGAGCAGTACGTC. Its translation: CASSKVWRREQYV.